This T cell receptor beta chain stems from a study of beta chain features in type 1 diabetes. Study-level information: Examined across all samples were about 110,000,000 sorted cells. Findings and limits, study-wide: Among patients, naive, central memory and Treg TCRB repertoires appeared more similar than among healthy donors. PCR might pick shorter templates more often, in the same way for patients and controls. Among patients with Type 1 diabetes, TCRB CDR3s were moderately but significantly shorter in every one of the four CD4+ subsets.

The CDR3 totals 13 residues. The V gene lost 0 bases and the J gene lost 4 bases, with 7 bases spanning the gap. Germline V gene lookup returns CDR1 SGHRS and CDR2 YFSETQ. A word on this clone: Its antigen is undetermined.

Sequencing targeted expressed TCRB transcripts, as all isolated RNA had been reverse transcribed. Only in-frame clones appear in the TCRdb table, and some are missing; sequencing was by immunoSEQ multiplex PCR. The table lists roughly 250,000 clones, about a fifth of them singletons. Isolation of CD4+ naive, central memory, regulatory and stem cell-like memory cells was achieved by sorting via CD45RO/CCR7/CD25/CD127/CD95/CD27. The rearrangement links TRBV5-1 to TRBJ1-2, with a weak D call TRBD1 (6 bases). The sample consisted of naive CD4+ T cells from blood. The clonotype originates from a woman in her forties with type 1 diabetes. DNA for the CDR3: TGCGCCAGCAGCTTGGGGGACATCTATGGCTACACCTTC. It translates to CASSLGDIYGYTF.